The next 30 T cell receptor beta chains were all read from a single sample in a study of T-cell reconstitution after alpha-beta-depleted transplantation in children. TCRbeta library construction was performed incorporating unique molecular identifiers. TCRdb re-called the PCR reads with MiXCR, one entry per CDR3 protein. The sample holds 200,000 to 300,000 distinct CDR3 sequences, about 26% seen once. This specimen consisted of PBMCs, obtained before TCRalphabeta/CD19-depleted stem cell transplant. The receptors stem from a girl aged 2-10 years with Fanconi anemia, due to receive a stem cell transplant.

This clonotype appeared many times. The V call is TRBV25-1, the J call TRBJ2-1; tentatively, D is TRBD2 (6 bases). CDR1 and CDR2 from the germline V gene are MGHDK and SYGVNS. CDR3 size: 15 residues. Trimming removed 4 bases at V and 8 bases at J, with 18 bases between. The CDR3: CASSVVGGTSDEQFF. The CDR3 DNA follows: TGTGCCAGCAGTGTCGTTGGCGGGACCTCCGATGAGCAGTTCTTC.

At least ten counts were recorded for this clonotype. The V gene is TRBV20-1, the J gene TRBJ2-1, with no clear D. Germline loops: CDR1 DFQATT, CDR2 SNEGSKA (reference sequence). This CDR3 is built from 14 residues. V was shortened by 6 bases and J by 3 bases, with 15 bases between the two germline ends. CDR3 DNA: TGCAGTGCAAATGTCCGATCAAACTACAATGAGCAGTTCTTC. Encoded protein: CSANVRSNYNEQFF.

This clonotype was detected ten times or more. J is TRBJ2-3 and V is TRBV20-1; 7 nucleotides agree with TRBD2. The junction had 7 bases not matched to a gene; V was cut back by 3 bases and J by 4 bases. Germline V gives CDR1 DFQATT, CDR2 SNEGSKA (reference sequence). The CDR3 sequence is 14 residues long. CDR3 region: CSASTGGMADTQYF. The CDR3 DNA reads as TGCAGTGCTAGTACCGGGGGGATGGCAGATACGCAGTATTTT.

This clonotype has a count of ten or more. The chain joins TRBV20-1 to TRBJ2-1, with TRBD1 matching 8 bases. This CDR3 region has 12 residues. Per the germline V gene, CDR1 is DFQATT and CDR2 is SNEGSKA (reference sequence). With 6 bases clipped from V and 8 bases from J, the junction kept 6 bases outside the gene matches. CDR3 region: CSAPDRVHEQFF. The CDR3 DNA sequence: TGCAGTGCCCCGGACAGGGTGCATGAGCAGTTCTTC.

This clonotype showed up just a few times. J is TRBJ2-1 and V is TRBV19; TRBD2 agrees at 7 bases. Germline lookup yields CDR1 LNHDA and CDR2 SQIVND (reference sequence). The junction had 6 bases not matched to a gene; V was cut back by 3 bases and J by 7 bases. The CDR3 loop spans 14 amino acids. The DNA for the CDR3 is TGTGCCAGTAGTATTGGACTAGTATGGAATGAGCAGTTCTTC. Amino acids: CASSIGLVWNEQFF.

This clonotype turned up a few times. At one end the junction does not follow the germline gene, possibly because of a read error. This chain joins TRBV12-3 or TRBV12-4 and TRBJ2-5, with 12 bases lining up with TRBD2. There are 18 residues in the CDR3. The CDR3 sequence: CTSSLRLAGGLNQETQYF. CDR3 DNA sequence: TGTACCAGCAGTTTACGGCTAGCGGGGGGGCTGAACCAAGAGACCCAGTACTTC.

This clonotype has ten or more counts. CDR3 in DNA: TGTGCCACCAGCAGGGGAGGGGACACTGAAGCTTTCTTT. This gives the protein CATSRGGDTEAFF. The chain couples TRBV15 to TRBJ1-1, with D possibly TRBD1 on 5 matching bases. The CDR3 runs to 13 residues. CDR1 is LNHNV and CDR2 is YYDKDF in the germline V gene (reference sequence). Trimming took off 3 bases at V and 3 bases at J, with 8 bases between the two ends.

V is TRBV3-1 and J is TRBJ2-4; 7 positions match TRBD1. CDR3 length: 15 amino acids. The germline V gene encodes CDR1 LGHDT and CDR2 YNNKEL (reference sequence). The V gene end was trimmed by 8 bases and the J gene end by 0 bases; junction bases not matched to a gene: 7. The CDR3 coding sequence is TGTGCCAGCTCGACAGGGATACTAGCCAAAAACATTCAGTACTTC. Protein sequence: CASSTGILAKNIQYF.

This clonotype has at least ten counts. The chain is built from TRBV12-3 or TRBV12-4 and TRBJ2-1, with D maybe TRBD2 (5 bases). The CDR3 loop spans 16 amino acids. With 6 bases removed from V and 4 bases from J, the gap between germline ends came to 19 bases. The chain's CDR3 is CASSGGEPWVYNEQFF. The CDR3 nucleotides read TGTGCCAGCAGCGGAGGCGAGCCCTGGGTTTACAATGAGCAGTTCTTC.

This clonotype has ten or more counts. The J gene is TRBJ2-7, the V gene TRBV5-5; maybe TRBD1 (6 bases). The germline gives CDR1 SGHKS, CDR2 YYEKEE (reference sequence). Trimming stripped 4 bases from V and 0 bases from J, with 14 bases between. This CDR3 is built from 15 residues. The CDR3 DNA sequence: TGTGCCAGCAGCCAAGACGGGACACTCTCCTACGAGCAGTACTTC. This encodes CASSQDGTLSYEQYF.

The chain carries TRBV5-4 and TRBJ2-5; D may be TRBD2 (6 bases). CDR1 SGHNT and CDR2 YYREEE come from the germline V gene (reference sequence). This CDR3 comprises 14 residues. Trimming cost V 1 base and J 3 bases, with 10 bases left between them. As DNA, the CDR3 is TGTGCCAGCAGCTTGTCGGCTAGCGAAGAGACCCAGTACTTC. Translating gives CASSLSASEETQYF.

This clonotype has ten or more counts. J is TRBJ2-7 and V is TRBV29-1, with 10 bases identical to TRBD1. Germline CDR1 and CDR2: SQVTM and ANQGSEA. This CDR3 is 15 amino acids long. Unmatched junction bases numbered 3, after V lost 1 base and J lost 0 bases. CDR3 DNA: TGCAGCGTTGAAGGGGGACAGGGGAGCTCCTACGAGCAGTACTTC. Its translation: CSVEGGQGSSYEQYF.

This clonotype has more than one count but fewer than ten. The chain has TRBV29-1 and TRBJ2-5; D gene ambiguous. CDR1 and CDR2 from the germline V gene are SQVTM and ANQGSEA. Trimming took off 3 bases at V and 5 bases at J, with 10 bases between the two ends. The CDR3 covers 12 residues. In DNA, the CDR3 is TGCAGCGTTGATCATTTATCGGAGACCCAGTACTTC. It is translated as CSVDHLSETQYF. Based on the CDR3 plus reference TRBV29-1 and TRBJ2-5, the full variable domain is SAVISQKPSRDICQRGTSLTIQCQVDSQVTMMFWYRQQPGQSLTLIATANQGSEATYESGFVIDKFPISRPNLTFSTLTVSNMSPEDSSIYLCSVDHLSETQYFGPGTRLLVL.

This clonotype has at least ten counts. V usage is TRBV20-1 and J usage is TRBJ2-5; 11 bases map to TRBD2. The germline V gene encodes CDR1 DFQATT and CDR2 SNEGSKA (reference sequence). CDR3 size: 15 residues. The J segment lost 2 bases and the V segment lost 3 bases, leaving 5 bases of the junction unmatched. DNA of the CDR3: TGCAGTGCTAGTCGTCTAGCGGGGGGTCAAGAGACCCAGTACTTC. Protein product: CSASRLAGGQETQYF.

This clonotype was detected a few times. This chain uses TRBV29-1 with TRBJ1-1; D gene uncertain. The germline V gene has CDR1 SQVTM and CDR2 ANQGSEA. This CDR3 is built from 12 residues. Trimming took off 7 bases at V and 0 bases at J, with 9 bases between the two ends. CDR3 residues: CSARTVNTEAFF. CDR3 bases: TGCAGCGCTCGGACGGTGAACACTGAAGCTTTCTTT.

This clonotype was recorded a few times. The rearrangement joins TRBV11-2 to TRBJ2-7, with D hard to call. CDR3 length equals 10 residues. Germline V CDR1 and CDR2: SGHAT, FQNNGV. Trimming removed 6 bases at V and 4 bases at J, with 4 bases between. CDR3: CASSGYEQYF. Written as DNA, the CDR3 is TGTGCCAGCAGTGGGTACGAGCAGTACTTC.

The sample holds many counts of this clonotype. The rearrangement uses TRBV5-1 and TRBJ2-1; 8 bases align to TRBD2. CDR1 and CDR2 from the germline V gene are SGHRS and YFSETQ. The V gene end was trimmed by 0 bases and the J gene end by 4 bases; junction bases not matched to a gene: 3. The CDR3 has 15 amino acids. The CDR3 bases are TGCGCCAGCAGCTTGGCTAGCGGGCCGTACAATGAGCAGTTCTTC. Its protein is CASSLASGPYNEQFF.

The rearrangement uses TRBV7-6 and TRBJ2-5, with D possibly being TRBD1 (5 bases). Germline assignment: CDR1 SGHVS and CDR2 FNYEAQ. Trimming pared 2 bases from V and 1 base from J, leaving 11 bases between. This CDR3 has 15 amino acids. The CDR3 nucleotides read TGTGCCAGCAGCTTATTGGGGCGTACCCAAGAGACCCAGTACTTC. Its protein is CASSLLGRTQETQYF.

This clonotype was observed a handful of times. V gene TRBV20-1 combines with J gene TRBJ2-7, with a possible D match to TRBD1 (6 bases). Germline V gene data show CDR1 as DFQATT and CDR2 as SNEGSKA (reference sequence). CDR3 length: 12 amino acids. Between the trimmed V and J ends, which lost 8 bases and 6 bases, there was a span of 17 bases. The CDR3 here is CSTRGQWGEQYF. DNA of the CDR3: TGCAGTACTCGGGGACAATGGGGCGAGCAGTACTTC.

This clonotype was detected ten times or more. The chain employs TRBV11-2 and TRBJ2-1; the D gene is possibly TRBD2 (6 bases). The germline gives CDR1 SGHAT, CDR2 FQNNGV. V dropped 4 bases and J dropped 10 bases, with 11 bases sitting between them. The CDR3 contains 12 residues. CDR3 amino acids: CASSWGVGEQFF. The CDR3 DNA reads TGTGCCAGCAGCTGGGGGGTGGGAGAGCAGTTCTTC.

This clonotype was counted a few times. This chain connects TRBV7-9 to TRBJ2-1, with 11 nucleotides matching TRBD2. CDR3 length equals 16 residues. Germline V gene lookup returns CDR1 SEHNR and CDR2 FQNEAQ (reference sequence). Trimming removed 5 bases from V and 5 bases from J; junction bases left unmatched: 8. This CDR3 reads CASSPLAGGSNNEQFF. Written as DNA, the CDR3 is TGTGCCAGCAGCCCGTTAGCGGGGGGGTCCAACAATGAGCAGTTCTTC. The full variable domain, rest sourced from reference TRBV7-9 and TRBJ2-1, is DTGVSQNPRHKITKRGQNVTFRCDPISEHNRLYWYRQTLGQGPEFLTYFQNEAQLEKSRLLSDRFSAERPKGSFSTLEIQRTEQGDSAMYLCASSPLAGGSNNEQFFGPGTRLTVL.

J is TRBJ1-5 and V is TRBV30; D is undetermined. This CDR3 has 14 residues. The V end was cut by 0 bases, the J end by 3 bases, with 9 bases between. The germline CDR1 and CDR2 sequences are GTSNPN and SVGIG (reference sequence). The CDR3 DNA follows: TGTGCCTGGAGTGTATCATGGCTCAATCAGCCCCAGCATTTT. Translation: CAWSVSWLNQPQHF.

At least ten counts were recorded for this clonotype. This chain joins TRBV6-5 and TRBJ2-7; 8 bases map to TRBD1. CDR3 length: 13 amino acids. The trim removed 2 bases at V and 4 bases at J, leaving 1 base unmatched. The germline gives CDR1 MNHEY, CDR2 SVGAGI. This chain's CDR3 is CASSYRTGYEQYF. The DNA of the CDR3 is TGTGCCAGCAGTTACCGGACAGGGTACGAGCAGTACTTC.

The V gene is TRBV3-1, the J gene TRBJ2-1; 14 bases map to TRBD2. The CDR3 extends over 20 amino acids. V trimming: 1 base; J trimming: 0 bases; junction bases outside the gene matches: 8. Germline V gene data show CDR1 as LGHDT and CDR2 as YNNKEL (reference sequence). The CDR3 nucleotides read TGTGCCAGCAGCCAAGGACCGGGACTAGCGGGAGACGGCTCCTACAATGAGCAGTTCTTC. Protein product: CASSQGPGLAGDGSYNEQFF.

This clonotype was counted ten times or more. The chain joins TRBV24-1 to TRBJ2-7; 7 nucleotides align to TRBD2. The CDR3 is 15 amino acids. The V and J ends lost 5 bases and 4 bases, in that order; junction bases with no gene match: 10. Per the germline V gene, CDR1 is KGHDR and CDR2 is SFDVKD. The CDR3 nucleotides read TGTGCCACCAGTGGGCGAGACCGGGGAGGGTACGAGCAGTACTTC. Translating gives CATSGRDRGGYEQYF.

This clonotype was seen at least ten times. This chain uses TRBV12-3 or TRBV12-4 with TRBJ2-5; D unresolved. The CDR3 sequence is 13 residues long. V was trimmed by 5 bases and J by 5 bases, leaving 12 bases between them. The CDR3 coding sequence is TGTGCCAGCAGTCCATACCCCCGGGAGACCCAGTACTTC. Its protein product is CASSPYPRETQYF.

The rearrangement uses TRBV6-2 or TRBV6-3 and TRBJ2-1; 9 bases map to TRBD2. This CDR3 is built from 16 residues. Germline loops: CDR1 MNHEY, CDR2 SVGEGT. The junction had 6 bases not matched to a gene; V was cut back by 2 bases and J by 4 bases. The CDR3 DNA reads TGTGCCAGCAGTTACCGGCGGGGGGGCCGTTACAATGAGCAGTTCTTC. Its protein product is CASSYRRGGRYNEQFF.

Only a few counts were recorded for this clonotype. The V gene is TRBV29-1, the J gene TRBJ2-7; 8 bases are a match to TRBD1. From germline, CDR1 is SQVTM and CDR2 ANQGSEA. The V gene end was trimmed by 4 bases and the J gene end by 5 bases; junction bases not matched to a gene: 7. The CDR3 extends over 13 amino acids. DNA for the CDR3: TGCAGCGTTGTAAGGGACAGGCCCCACGAGCAGTACTTC. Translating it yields CSVVRDRPHEQYF.

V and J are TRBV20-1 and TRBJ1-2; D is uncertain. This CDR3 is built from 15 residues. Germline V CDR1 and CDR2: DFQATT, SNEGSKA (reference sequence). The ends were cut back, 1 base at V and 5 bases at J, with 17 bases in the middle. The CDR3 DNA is TGCAGTGCTAGAGTGCTTTGGCACAGAACTTATGGCTACACCTTC. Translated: CSARVLWHRTYGYTF.

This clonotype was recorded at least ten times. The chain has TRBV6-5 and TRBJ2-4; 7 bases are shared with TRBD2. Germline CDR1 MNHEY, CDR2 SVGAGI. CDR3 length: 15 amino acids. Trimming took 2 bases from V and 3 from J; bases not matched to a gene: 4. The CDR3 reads CASSYSGTRKNIQYF. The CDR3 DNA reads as TGTGCCAGCAGTTACAGCGGGACCCGCAAAAACATTCAGTACTTC.